This entry lists 19 T cell receptor beta chains sequenced from one sample in a study of CD8+ T cells in alopecia areata. Sequencing relied on a cDNA template that was reverse transcribed from extracted RNA. Clones were read by immunoSEQ multiplex PCR, and TCRdb kept only the in-frame ones, dropping some. Of over 85,000 clones listed, about 40% are singletons. The sequenced sample was CD4+ T cells sorted from blood. These receptors originate from a human donor with alopecia areata.

The chain carries TRBV18 and TRBJ1-2; 9 nucleotides line up with TRBD1. Per the germline V gene, CDR1 is KGHSH and CDR2 is LQKENI. Unmatched junction bases numbered 7, after V lost 3 bases and J lost 2 bases. The CDR3 loop spans 16 amino acids. The DNA of the CDR3 is TGTGCCAGCTCACCGCCCTCCGGACAGGGGAACTATGGCTACACCTTC. This encodes CASSPPSGQGNYGYTF.

A few counts support this clone. The rearrangement joins TRBV5-6 to TRBJ2-4; TRBD2 is a possible D gene (6 bases). The V end lost 2 bases, the J end lost 9 bases, and 12 bases lay between the germline ends. The CDR3 is 13 residues long. CDR1 and CDR2 from the germline V gene are SGHDT and YYEEEE. CDR3 sequence (DNA): TGTGCCAGCAGCTTCACGGGGGACGGCATTCAGTACTTC. As protein: CASSFTGDGIQYF. The full variable domain, with the rest looked up from reference TRBV5-6 and TRBJ2-4, is DAGVTQSPTHLIKTRGQQVTLRCSPKSGHDTVSWYQQALGQGPQFIFQYYEEEERQRGNFPDRFSGHQFPNYSSELNVNALLLGDSALYLCASSFTGDGIQYFGAGTRLSVL.

The chain joins TRBV30 to TRBJ1-4, with D maybe TRBD1 (5 bases). From germline, CDR1 is GTSNPN and CDR2 SVGIG (reference sequence). V was shortened by 1 base and J by 0 bases, with 12 bases between the two germline ends. CDR3 length: 16 amino acids. The CDR3 protein is CAWSGDDRPTNEKLFF. In nucleotides, the CDR3 is TGTGCCTGGAGTGGAGATGACAGACCAACTAATGAAAAACTGTTTTTT.

The V gene is TRBV4-1, the J gene TRBJ2-5; the match to TRBD1 covers 10 bases. Trimming at V came to 4 bases and at J to 2 bases, leaving 1 base not matched to a gene. Germline loops: CDR1 MGHRA, CDR2 YSYEKL. This CDR3 region has 14 residues. CDR3 bases: TGCGCCAGCAGCCGGGACAGGGGTCAAGAGACCCAGTACTTC. Its protein product is CASSRDRGQETQYF.

In its sample, this clone was seen once. This chain connects TRBV5-1 to TRBJ2-2; 7 nucleotides agree with TRBD1. V trimming: 4 bases; J trimming: 3 bases; junction bases outside the gene matches: 15. This CDR3 has 18 amino acids. Germline V lookup: CDR1 SGHRS, CDR2 YFSETQ. The CDR3 nucleotides read TGCGCCAGCAGCGCGACCCCGGGACAGACTAAACACACCGGGGAGCTGTTTTTT. Translated: CASSATPGQTKHTGELFF.

The chain recombines TRBV6-6 with TRBJ2-7; no reliable D call. Germline CDR1 and CDR2: MNHNY and SVGAGI (reference sequence). Trimming shortened V by 5 bases and J by 4 bases, and 12 bases separated the two germline ends. This CDR3 spans 13 amino acids. This CDR3 reads CASSPVERYEQYF. The DNA for the CDR3 is TGTGCCAGCAGTCCCGTTGAGAGATACGAGCAGTACTTC.

V usage is TRBV29-1 and J usage is TRBJ2-5, with TRBD2 matching over 8 bases. The length of the CDR3 is 12 residues. The germline V gene encodes CDR1 SQVTM and CDR2 ANQGSEA. V was pared by 7 bases and J by 4 bases, with 5 bases of the junction left unmatched. The CDR3 sequence: CSASRGGETQYF. The CDR3 region has the DNA TGCAGCGCCTCCCGGGGGGGAGAGACCCAGTACTTC. The complete variable domain, with remaining parts taken from reference TRBV29-1 and TRBJ2-5, reads SAVISQKPSRDICQRGTSLTIQCQVDSQVTMMFWYRQQPGQSLTLIATANQGSEATYESGFVIDKFPISRPNLTFSTLTVSNMSPEDSSIYLCSASRGGETQYFGPGTRLLVL.

J is TRBJ2-5 and V is TRBV5-1; 8 positions match TRBD1. Germline CDR1 is SGHRS and CDR2 is YFSETQ. Unmatched junction bases numbered 7, after V lost 4 bases and J lost 2 bases. The CDR3 length is 15 residues. The CDR3 reads CASSPGTGLQETQYF. CDR3 sequence (DNA): TGCGCCAGCAGCCCGGGGACAGGATTACAAGAGACCCAGTACTTC.

J is TRBJ2-3 and V is TRBV7-8; 7 nucleotides match TRBD2. Per the germline V gene, CDR1 is SGHVS and CDR2 is FQNEAQ. The CDR3 extends over 15 amino acids. V lost 1 base, J lost 7 bases, and 8 bases stayed unmatched. CDR3 nucleotide sequence: TGTGCCAGCAGCTTAGAGGGCGGGAGTTCCTATACGCAGTATTTT. The encoded protein is CASSLEGGSSYTQYF.

This rearrangement joins TRBV29-1 to TRBJ2-5, with TRBD1 matching 8 bases. The end of the DNA is better explained by TRBJ2-7, so the J call may be wrong. The CDR3 loop spans 11 amino acids. Germline CDR1 reads SQVTM; CDR2 reads ANQGSEA. This CDR3 reads CSVGTGYEQYF. In DNA form, the CDR3 reads TGCAGCGTGGGGACAGGTTACGAGCAGTACTTC.

The chain has TRBV5-1 and TRBJ2-1; the D gene is possibly TRBD1 (6 bases). Per the germline V gene, CDR1 is SGHRS and CDR2 is YFSETQ. V lost 0 bases and J lost 4, with 11 bases in between. There are 15 residues in the CDR3. DNA of the CDR3: TGCGCCAGCAGCTTGGGAGGTCAGGGGTACAATGAGCAGTTCTTC. This sequence encodes CASSLGGQGYNEQFF.

Here the CDR3 reads CASSVQGRVNNEQFF. The CDR3 nucleotides read TGTGCCAGCAGCGTCCAAGGACGAGTTAACAATGAGCAGTTCTTC. V gene TRBV9 combines with J gene TRBJ2-1; D call uncertain. The CDR3 covers 15 residues. Germline loops: CDR1 SGDLS, CDR2 YYNGEE. Trimming left V 2 bases short and J 5 bases short, with 14 bases between.

V usage is TRBV29-1 and J usage is TRBJ1-1, with D possibly being TRBD1 (5 bases). V dropped 7 bases and J dropped 1 base, with 19 bases sitting between them. There are 15 residues in the CDR3. The germline V gene encodes CDR1 SQVTM and CDR2 ANQGSEA. The DNA for the CDR3 is TGCAGCGGGATCTTGGGGACCATATCGAACACTGAAGCTTTCTTT. Encoded protein: CSGILGTISNTEAFF.

The chain has TRBV28 and TRBJ1-5; the D gene is possibly TRBD1 (5 bases). V shed 5 bases and J shed 5 bases, with 16 bases lying between them. CDR1 is MDHEN, CDR2 SYDVKM, per germline. This CDR3 has 15 amino acids. CDR3 nucleotides: TGTGCCAGCAGTCCAGGGCAGGGTCCAGATCAGCCCCAGCATTTT. Amino acid sequence: CASSPGQGPDQPQHF.

The chain employs TRBV11-2 and TRBJ2-1, with 8 bases matching TRBD1. The CDR3 length is 12 residues. Germline V lookup: CDR1 SGHAT, CDR2 FQNNGV. Trimming at V came to 8 bases and at J to 5 bases, leaving 2 bases not matched to a gene. CDR3 amino acids: CASSTGDNEQFF. In nucleotides, the CDR3 is TGTGCCAGCTCGACAGGGGACAATGAGCAGTTCTTC.

In its sample, this clone was seen a few times. The V gene is TRBV6-5, the J gene TRBJ2-1; the D gene is possibly TRBD2 (5 bases). Germline CDR1 is MNHEY and CDR2 is SVGAGI. The CDR3 spans 14 residues. The V end was cut by 10 bases, the J end by 3 bases, with 16 bases between. As DNA, the CDR3 is TGTGCCACCCAGAGCGAGGGTGGCTACAATGAGCAGTTCTTC. This translates into CATQSEGGYNEQFF.

The chain carries TRBV6-5 and TRBJ1-5; D is perhaps TRBD1 (5 bases). Germline-derived CDR1 and CDR2 are MNHEY and SVGAGI. The CDR3 consists of 15 residues. The ends were cut back, 2 bases at V and 3 bases at J, with 11 bases in the middle. The CDR3 sequence: CASSYRGRDNQPQHF. The DNA for the CDR3 is TGTGCCAGCAGTTACAGGGGACGGGACAATCAGCCCCAGCATTTT.

This chain links TRBV30 with TRBJ1-3; D call uncertain. Trimming left V 0 bases short and J 0 bases short, with 6 bases between. CDR1 GTSNPN and CDR2 SVGIG come from the germline V gene (reference sequence). The CDR3 covers 14 residues. For the CDR3, the DNA is TGTGCCTGGAGTGTGTCGTACTCTGGAAACACCATATATTTT. As protein: CAWSVSYSGNTIYF.

The genes are TRBV6-6 and TRBJ2-4; TRBD2 might be the D (6 bases). CDR1 and CDR2 from the germline V gene are MNHNY and SVGAGI (reference sequence). CDR3 length: 15 residues. V was pared by 2 bases and J by 0 bases, with 8 bases between. CDR3 nucleotides: TGTGCCAGCAGTTACGGGGGACTAGCCAAAAACATTCAGTACTTC. Its translation is CASSYGGLAKNIQYF.